This T cell receptor (beta chain) derives from a study of OX40 agonist ivuxolimab in advanced cancers. Study summary: Patients were given ivuxolimab, an antibody that agonizes OX40 (CD134).

Study-level results: CD8+ T cells were the subset that, on average, had more expanded clones than CD4+.

As regards this clone: What it recognizes is unknown.

Sequencing was performed with immunoSEQ multiplex PCR; in TCRdb, only in-frame clones are kept and a portion is missing. The sample has roughly 50,000 clones, roughly 91% seen once. CDR1 is MRHNA and CDR2 is SNTAGT in the germline V gene. Trimming left V 6 bases short and J 5 bases short, with 16 bases between. The CDR3 length is 14 residues. This specimen consisted of CD4+ or CD8+ T cells sorted from blood, obtained in a trial of the OX40 agonist ivuxolimab. The J gene is TRBJ1-1, the V gene TRBV6-4; tentative D call: TRBD1 (5 bases). This receptor was taken from an adult with an advanced solid tumor such as melanoma, head and neck, liver or kidney cancer. In DNA form, the CDR3 reads TGTGCCAGCAGGCAGACGGCAGGGACGACTGAAGCTTTCTTT. This codes for CASRQTAGTTEAFF.